The 8 T cell receptor beta chains presented below share a single source sample, sequenced in a study of CD8 T cells in ankylosing spondylitis. Overall study findings and caveats: A motif in TCR beta, a set of seven to nine highly homologous variants, appeared characteristic of ankylosing spondylitis blood.

TCRdb independently ran MiXCR on the 5' RACE reads; one entry per CDR3 protein. The sample has around 770,000 distinct CDR3 sequences, under 20% seen once. Their specific antigens are unknown. Sequences were obtained from blood, either unsorted or a sorted T cell fraction (not recorded which). These receptors all stem from a male donor with ankylosing spondylitis.

A few counts support this clonotype. The V call is TRBV29-1, the J call TRBJ1-1; D is unclear. The CDR3 loop spans 13 amino acids. Germline V gives CDR1 SQVTM, CDR2 ANQGSEA. Trimming removed 0 bases from V and 7 bases from J, with 12 bases in between. CDR3 coding DNA: TGCAGCGTTGAAGAGGCACCGGGCTATGAAGCTTTCTTT. This encodes CSVEEAPGYEAFF.

The V gene is TRBV7-9, the J gene TRBJ2-7; D may be TRBD2 (5 bases). Trimming stripped 5 bases from V and 6 bases from J, with 11 bases between. This CDR3 comprises 12 residues. In germline, CDR1 is SEHNR, CDR2 FQNEAQ (reference sequence). CDR3 bases: TGTGCCAGCAGCACAGTAGGGAGCGAGCAGTACTTC. Protein: CASSTVGSEQYF.

V gene TRBV12-3 or TRBV12-4 combines with J gene TRBJ2-7, with 7 nucleotides matching TRBD1. The J segment lost 2 bases and the V segment lost 5 bases, leaving 12 bases of the junction unmatched. The CDR3 is made up of 16 amino acids. The CDR3: CASSSHGTANPYEQYF. DNA for the CDR3: TGTGCCAGCAGTAGCCATGGGACAGCGAACCCCTACGAGCAGTACTTC.

This clonotype has a count of ten or more. The rearrangement links TRBV7-8 to TRBJ2-1, with TRBD2 matching 9 bases. The CDR3 length is 18 residues. Losses at the gene ends were 1 base for V and 4 bases for J; bases not matched to a gene: 11. Looked up from germline, CDR1 is SGHVS and CDR2 is FQNEAQ. In DNA, the CDR3 is TGTGCCAGCAGCTTAGAAGGTATACGCGGGAGGGTTTACAATGAGCAGTTCTTC. This encodes CASSLEGIRGRVYNEQFF.

A few counts support this clonotype. The chain carries TRBV5-5 and TRBJ1-5; D call uncertain. CDR1 and CDR2 from the germline V gene are SGHKS and YYEKEE (reference sequence). Trimming took off 1 base at V and 7 bases at J, with 12 bases between the two ends. The CDR3 runs to 14 residues. CDR3: CASSLQGLDQPQHF. In nucleotides, the CDR3 is TGTGCCAGCAGCTTGCAAGGGTTGGACCAGCCCCAGCATTTT.

A few counts support this clonotype. The chain is built from TRBV27 and TRBJ2-1, with TRBD1 matching over 8 bases. The CDR3 sequence is 12 residues long. CDR1 is MNHEY and CDR2 is SMNVEV in the germline V gene (reference sequence). V dropped 10 bases and J dropped 5; count of bases not matched to a gene: 4. CDR3 nucleotide sequence: TGTGCCACTGAGGGACAGGACAATGAGCAGTTCTTC. It specifies CATEGQDNEQFF.

This sequence joins TRBV5-8 and TRBJ2-5; TRBD2 might be the D (6 bases). V was shortened by 4 bases and J by 2 bases, with 15 bases between the two germline ends. This CDR3 has 15 residues. Germline loops: CDR1 SGHTS, CDR2 YDEGEE. The CDR3 coding sequence is TGTGCCAGCAGCATAGGGACTCTCCCTCAAGAGACCCAGTACTTC. It yields the protein CASSIGTLPQETQYF.

There are many counts of this clonotype. The rearrangement joins TRBV27 to TRBJ2-1, with a weak D call TRBD2 (6 bases). The V and J ends lost 3 bases and 0 bases respectively, with 9 bases between them. Germline assignment: CDR1 MNHEY and CDR2 SMNVEV (reference sequence). The length of the CDR3 is 15 residues. This CDR3 is CASSFFGSSYNEQFF. In DNA form, the CDR3 reads TGTGCCAGCAGTTTTTTCGGGAGCTCCTACAATGAGCAGTTCTTC.